A selection of T cell receptor beta chains follows, all from one sample in a study of T-cell reconstitution after alpha-beta-depleted transplantation in children. MiXCR, run by TCRdb on the PCR reads, gives a single entry per CDR3 protein. The sample lists some 300,000 distinct CDR3 sequences, roughly 7.8% occurring once. The source material was peripheral blood, sampled 360 days after TCRalphabeta/CD19-depleted stem cell transplant. Every receptor here comes from a female patient aged 2-9 years who had a stem cell transplant for Fanconi anemia, so the T cells may come from the graft donor. Each CDR3 is given with its conserved first and last residue. A D gene is named only where the DNA matches it firmly. Clone size is shown for a subset of rows, as once, few, many or a class of expanded clone.

j_call v_call d_call clone_size cdr3_aa cdr3_nt
TRBJ2-1 TRBV7-8 TRBD2 many CAVEGGLNYNEQFF TGTGCAGTCGAGGGAGGGCTTAACTACAATGAGCAGTTCTTC
TRBJ2-2 TRBV2 TRBD2 NA CASSGRSGLAGAITGELFF TGTGCCAGCAGTGGACGATCGGGACTAGCGGGGGCCATCACCGGGGAGCTGTTTTTT
TRBJ1-2 TRBV10-3 TRBD1 many CAIRDFDRVRGYTF TGTGCCATCAGAGACTTCGACAGGGTCCGGGGCTACACCTTC
TRBJ1-2 TRBV9 NA many CASSVVGGTRGGYTF TGTGCCAGCAGCGTCGTGGGAGGGACGCGAGGCGGCTACACCTTC
TRBJ2-1 TRBV5-1 TRBD2 many CASSLVRLAGYNEQFF TGCGCCAGCAGCTTGGTACGGCTAGCGGGGTACAATGAGCAGTTCTTC
TRBJ1-2 TRBV6-1 NA once CASSPLQVHYGYTF TGTGCCAGCAGTCCATTACAGGTTCACTATGGCTACACCTTC
TRBJ2-2 TRBV7-3 TRBD1 few CASSYTPRTGFTGELFF TGTGCCAGCAGCTACACCCCTAGGACAGGGTTCACCGGGGAGCTGTTTTTT
TRBJ1-5 TRBV12-3/TRBV12-4 NA many CASSLQGQPNQPQHF TGTGCCAGCAGTTTGCAGGGGCAGCCCAATCAGCCCCAGCATTTT
TRBJ1-3 TRBV10-3 NA many CAISESGTGNTIYF TGTGCCATCAGTGAGTCGGGGACTGGAAACACCATATATTTT
TRBJ1-6 TRBV12-3/TRBV12-4 NA many CASSLASESPLHF TGTGCCAGCAGTTTAGCCTCCGAATCACCCCTCCACTTT
TRBJ1-2 TRBV15 NA many CATSRDINNYGYTF TGTGCCACCAGTAGGGACATCAACAACTATGGCTACACCTTC
TRBJ2-5 TRBV20-1 TRBD1 NA CSATQQGSETQYF TGCAGTGCTACCCAACAGGGGTCAGAGACCCAGTACTTC
TRBJ1-1 TRBV5-1 TRBD1 NA CASSWGQDFRLMNTEAFF TGCGCCAGCAGCTGGGGACAGGACTTTCGTTTAATGAACACTGAAGCTTTCTTT
TRBJ2-5 TRBV7-2 NA many CASSRDSGETQYF TGTGCCAGCAGCAGGGACTCGGGTGAGACCCAGTACTTC
TRBJ2-1 TRBV7-9 NA many CASSLLPVDNEQFF TGTGCCAGCAGCTTATTGCCCGTTGACAATGAGCAGTTCTTC
TRBJ1-5 TRBV12-3/TRBV12-4 TRBD1 many CASSLEPGTGSGAQHF TGTGCCAGCAGCCTTGAACCCGGGACAGGGAGTGGGGCCCAGCATTTT
TRBJ2-2 TRBV24-1 NA many CATSDLYGELFF TGTGCCACCAGTGATTTGTACGGGGAGCTGTTTTTT
TRBJ1-5 TRBV27 NA few CASSLWGGASNQPQHF TGTGCCAGCAGTTTATGGGGGGGGGCTAGCAATCAGCCCCAGCATTTT
TRBJ2-7 TRBV12-3/TRBV12-4 NA many CASSGGRYEQYF TGTGCCAGCAGTGGGGGCCGCTACGAGCAGTACTTC
TRBJ2-6 TRBV18 TRBD1 few CASSGWTGQSSGANVLTF TGTGCCAGCTCAGGTTGGACAGGGCAAAGCTCTGGGGCCAACGTCCTGACTTTC
TRBJ2-1 TRBV2 TRBD2 many CASKVEAGGHEQFF TGTGCCAGCAAAGTAGAAGCGGGAGGGCATGAGCAGTTCTTC
TRBJ2-2 TRBV7-8 NA many CASSAQGSSTGELFF TGTGCCAGCAGCGCCCAGGGAAGTTCTACCGGGGAGCTGTTTTTT
TRBJ1-2 TRBV24-1 NA many CATSDGTYGYTF TGTGCCACCAGTGACGGGACCTATGGCTACACCTTC
TRBJ2-2 TRBV30 NA NA CAWSVVDANTGELFF TGTGCCTGGAGTGTTGTGGACGCGAACACCGGGGAGCTGTTTTTT
TRBJ2-1 TRBV29-1 TRBD2 many CSVAPSGTWNEQFF TGCAGCGTGGCCCCAAGCGGGACCTGGAATGAGCAGTTCTTC
TRBJ2-3 TRBV9 NA medium-sized CASSVEGAGDTQYF TGTGCCAGCAGCGTAGAAGGGGCCGGAGATACGCAGTATTTT
TRBJ1-1 TRBV10-3 NA NA CAISDFSRGTPNTEAFF TGTGCCATCAGTGATTTCAGTAGAGGGACACCGAACACTGAAGCTTTCTTT
TRBJ2-3 TRBV29-1 NA many CSVEVGGSADTQYF TGCAGCGTTGAAGTTGGAGGCTCCGCAGATACGCAGTATTTT
TRBJ1-2 TRBV7-2 TRBD1 NA CASRPGGTEGHGYTF TGTGCCAGCAGGCCAGGGGGGACGGAGGGACATGGCTACACCTTC
TRBJ2-5 TRBV3-1 TRBD2 NA CASSHGTSAVSGF TGTGCCAGCAGCCACGGGACTAGCGCGGTTTCAGGCTTC
TRBJ1-2 TRBV7-2 NA many CASSFGPAGSYGYTF TGTGCCAGCAGCTTCGGACCAGCAGGCAGCTATGGCTACACCTTC
TRBJ2-3 TRBV27 NA NA CASRDYFTDTQYF TGTGCCAGCAGGGACTACTTCACAGATACGCAGTATTTT
TRBJ2-2 TRBV4-2 TRBD2 few CASSQTAGRWGTGELFF TGTGCCAGCAGCCAGACAGCGGGGCGCTGGGGAACCGGGGAGCTGTTTTTT
TRBJ2-7 TRBV7-9 TRBD1 many CASSTGTGTYEQYF TGTGCCAGTAGCACCGGGACAGGAACCTACGAGCAGTACTTC
TRBJ2-2 TRBV10-2 NA many CASSLQDPNTGELFF TGCGCCAGCAGCCTACAGGATCCGAACACCGGGGAGCTGTTTTTT
TRBJ1-5 TRBV20-1 NA many CSARDGAFWQPQHF TGCAGTGCTAGAGATGGAGCCTTTTGGCAGCCCCAGCATTTT
TRBJ1-2 TRBV28 TRBD1 many CASSFQDRGGYGYTF TGTGCCAGCAGTTTCCAGGACAGGGGAGGCTATGGCTACACCTTC
TRBJ2-7 TRBV6-6 NA many CASSQTSGVEQYF TGTGCCAGCAGTCAGACTTCTGGGGTCGAGCAGTACTTC
TRBJ1-3 TRBV12-3/TRBV12-4 NA many CASSSVLQSGNTIYF TGTGCCAGCAGCTCGGTCCTACAATCTGGAAACACCATATATTTT
TRBJ1-3 TRBV4-2 NA many CASSQDISSGNTIYF TGTGCCAGCAGCCAAGACATTAGCTCTGGAAACACCATATATTTT
TRBJ2-5 TRBV18 TRBD2 many CASSPPGTRLQETQYF TGTGCCAGCTCACCACCCGGGACTAGGCTCCAAGAGACCCAGTACTTC